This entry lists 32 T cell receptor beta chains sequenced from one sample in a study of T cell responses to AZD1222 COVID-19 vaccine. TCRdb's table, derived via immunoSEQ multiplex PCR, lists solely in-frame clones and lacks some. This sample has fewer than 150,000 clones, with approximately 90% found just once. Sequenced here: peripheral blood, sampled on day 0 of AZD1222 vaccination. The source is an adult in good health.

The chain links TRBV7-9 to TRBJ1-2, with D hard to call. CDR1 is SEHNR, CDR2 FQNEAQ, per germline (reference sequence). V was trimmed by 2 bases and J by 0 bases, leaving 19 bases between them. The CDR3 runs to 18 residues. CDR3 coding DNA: TGTGCCAGCAGCTTAAACGTTCGGAGTGAAACTCCTAACTATGGCTACACCTTC. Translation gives CASSLNVRSETPNYGYTF.

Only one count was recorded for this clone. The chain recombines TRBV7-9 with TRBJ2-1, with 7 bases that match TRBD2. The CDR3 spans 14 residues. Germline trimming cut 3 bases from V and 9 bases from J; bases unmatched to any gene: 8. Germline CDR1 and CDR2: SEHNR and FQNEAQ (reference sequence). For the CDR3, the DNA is TGTGCCAGCAGCTTCGGGTGGGGGGGAAGTGAGCAGTTCTTC. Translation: CASSFGWGGSEQFF.

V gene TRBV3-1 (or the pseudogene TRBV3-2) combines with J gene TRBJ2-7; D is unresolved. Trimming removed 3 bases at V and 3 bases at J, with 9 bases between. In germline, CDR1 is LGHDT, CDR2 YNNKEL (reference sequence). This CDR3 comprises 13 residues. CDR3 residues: CASSQANYYEQYF. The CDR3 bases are TGTGCCAGCAGCCAGGCAAACTACTACGAGCAGTACTTC.

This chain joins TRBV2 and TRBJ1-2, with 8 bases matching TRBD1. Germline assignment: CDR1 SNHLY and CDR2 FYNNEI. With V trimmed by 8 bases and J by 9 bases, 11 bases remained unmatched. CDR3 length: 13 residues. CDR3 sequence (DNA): TGTGCCAGCCGGACACAGGGGGAAGCGAGCTACACCTTC. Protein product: CASRTQGEASYTF.

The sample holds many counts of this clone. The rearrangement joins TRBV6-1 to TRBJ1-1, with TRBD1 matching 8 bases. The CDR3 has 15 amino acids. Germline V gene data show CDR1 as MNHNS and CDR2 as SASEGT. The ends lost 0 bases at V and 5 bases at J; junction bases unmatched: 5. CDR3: CASSEAAGQVTEAFF. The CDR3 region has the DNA TGTGCCAGCAGTGAAGCGGCGGGACAGGTAACTGAAGCTTTCTTT.

DNA of the CDR3: TGTGCCAGCACCTTCTTACAGGGGAATGAGCAGTTCTTC. It is translated as CASTFLQGNEQFF. The V and J genes are TRBV11-3 and TRBJ2-1; 7 nucleotides line up with TRBD1. Germline-derived CDR1 and CDR2 are SGHNT and YENEEA. This CDR3 is 13 amino acids long. V was pared by 7 bases and J by 7 bases, with 7 bases of the junction left unmatched.

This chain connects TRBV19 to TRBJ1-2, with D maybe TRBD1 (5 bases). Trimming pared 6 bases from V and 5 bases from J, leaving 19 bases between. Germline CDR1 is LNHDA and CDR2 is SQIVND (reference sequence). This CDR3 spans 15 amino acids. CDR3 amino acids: CASSTQGGGLYGYTF. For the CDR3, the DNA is TGTGCCAGTAGCACCCAGGGAGGAGGCCTGTATGGCTACACCTTC.

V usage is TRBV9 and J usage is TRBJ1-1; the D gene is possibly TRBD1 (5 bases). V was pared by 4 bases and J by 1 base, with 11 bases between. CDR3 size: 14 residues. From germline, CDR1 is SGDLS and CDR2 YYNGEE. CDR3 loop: CASSSAGENTEAFF. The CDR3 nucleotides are TGTGCCAGCAGCTCGGCGGGGGAGAACACTGAAGCTTTCTTT.

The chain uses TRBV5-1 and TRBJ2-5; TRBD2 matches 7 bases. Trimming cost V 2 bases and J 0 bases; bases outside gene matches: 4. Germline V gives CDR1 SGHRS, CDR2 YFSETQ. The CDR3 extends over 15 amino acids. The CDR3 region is CASSLSLADQETQYF. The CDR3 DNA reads TGCGCCAGCAGCTTAAGTCTAGCGGACCAAGAGACCCAGTACTTC.

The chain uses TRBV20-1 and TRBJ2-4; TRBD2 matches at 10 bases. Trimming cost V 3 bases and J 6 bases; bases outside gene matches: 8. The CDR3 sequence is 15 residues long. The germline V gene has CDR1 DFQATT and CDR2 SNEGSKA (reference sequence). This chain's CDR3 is CSASITSGMVNIQYF. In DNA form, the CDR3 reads TGCAGTGCTAGTATAACTAGCGGGATGGTAAACATTCAGTACTTC.

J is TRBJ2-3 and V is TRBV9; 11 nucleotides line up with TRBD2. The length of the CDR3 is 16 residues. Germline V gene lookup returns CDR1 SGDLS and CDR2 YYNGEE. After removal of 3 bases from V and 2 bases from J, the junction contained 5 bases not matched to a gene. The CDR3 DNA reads TGTGCCAGCAGCGAAAGACTAGCGGGATCCACAGATACGCAGTATTTT. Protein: CASSERLAGSTDTQYF. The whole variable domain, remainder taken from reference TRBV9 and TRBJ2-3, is DSGVTQTPKHLITATGQRVTLRCSPRSGDLSVYWYQQSLDQGLQFLIQYYNGEERAKGNILERFSAQQFPDLHSELNLSSLELGDSALYFCASSERLAGSTDTQYFGPGTRLTVL.

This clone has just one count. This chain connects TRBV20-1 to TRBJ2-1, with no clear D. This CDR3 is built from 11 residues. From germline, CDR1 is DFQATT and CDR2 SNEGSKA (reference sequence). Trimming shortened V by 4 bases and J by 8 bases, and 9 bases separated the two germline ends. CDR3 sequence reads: CSAKVWDEQFF. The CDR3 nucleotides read TGCAGTGCTAAGGTGTGGGATGAGCAGTTCTTC.

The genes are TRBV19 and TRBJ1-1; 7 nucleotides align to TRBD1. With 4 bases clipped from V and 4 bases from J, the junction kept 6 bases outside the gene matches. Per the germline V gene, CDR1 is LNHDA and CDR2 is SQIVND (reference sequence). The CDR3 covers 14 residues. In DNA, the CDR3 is TGTGCCAGTAGTACCTGGCAGGGGGTCACTGAAGCTTTCTTT. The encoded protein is CASSTWQGVTEAFF.

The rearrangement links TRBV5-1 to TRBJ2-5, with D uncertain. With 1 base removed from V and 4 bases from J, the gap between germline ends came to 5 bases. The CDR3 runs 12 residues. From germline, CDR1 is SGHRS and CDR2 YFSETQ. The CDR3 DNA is TGCGCCAGCAGCTTGTCGGTAGAGACCCAGTACTTC. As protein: CASSLSVETQYF.

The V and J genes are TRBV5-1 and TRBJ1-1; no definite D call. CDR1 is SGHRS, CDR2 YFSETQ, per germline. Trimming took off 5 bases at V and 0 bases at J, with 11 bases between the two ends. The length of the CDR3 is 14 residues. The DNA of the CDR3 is TGCGCCAGCAGGCCAAACAATTTGAACACTGAAGCTTTCTTT. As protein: CASRPNNLNTEAFF.

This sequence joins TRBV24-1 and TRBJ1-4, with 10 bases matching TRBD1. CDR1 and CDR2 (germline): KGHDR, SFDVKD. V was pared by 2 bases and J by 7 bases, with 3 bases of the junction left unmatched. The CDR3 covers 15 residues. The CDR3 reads CATSDSGQGVEKLFF. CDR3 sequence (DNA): TGTGCCACCAGTGATTCAGGACAGGGGGTTGAAAAACTGTTTTTT.

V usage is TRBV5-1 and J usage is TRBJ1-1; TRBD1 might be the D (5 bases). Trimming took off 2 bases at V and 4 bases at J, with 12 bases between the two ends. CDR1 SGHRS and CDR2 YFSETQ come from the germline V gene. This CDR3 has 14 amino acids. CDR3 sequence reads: CASSFGARGTEAFF. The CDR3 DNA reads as TGCGCCAGCAGCTTCGGGGCCCGGGGCACTGAAGCTTTCTTT.

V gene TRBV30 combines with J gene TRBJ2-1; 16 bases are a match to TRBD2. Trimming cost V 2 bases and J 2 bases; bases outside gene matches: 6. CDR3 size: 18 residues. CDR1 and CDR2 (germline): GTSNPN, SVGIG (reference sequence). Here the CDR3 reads CAWSSGTSGRAPYNEQFF. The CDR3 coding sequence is TGTGCCTGGAGTTCCGGGACTAGCGGGAGGGCCCCCTACAATGAGCAGTTCTTC.

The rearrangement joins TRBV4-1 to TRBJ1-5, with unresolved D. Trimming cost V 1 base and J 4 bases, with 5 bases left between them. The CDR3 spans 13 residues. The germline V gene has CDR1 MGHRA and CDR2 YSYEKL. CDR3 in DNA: TGCGCCAGCAGCCAAGCCAGGAATCAGCCCCAGCATTTT. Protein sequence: CASSQARNQPQHF.

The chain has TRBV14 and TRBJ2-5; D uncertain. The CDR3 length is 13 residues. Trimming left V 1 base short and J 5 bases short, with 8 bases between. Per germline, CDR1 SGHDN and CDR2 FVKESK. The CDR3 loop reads CASSQVIQETQYF. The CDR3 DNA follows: TGTGCCAGCAGCCAAGTTATACAGGAGACCCAGTACTTC.

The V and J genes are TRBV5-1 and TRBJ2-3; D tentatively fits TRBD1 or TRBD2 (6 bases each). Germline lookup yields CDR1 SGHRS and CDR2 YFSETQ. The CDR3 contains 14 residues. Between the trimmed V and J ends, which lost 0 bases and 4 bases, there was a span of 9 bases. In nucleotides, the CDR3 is TGCGCCAGCAGCTTGGTGGGGGGCCCAGATACGCAGTATTTT. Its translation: CASSLVGGPDTQYF.

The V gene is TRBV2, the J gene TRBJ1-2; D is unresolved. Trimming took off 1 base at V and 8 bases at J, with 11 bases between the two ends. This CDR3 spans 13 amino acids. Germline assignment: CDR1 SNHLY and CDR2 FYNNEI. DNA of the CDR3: TGTGCCAGCAGTGAAGATAGCGGTTGGGGCTACACCTTC. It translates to CASSEDSGWGYTF.

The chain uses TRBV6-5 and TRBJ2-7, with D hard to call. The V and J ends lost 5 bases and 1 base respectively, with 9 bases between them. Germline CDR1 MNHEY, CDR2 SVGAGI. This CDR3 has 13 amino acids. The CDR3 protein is CASSLGRSYEQYF. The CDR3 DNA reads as TGTGCCAGCAGTCTGGGCCGTTCCTACGAGCAGTACTTC.

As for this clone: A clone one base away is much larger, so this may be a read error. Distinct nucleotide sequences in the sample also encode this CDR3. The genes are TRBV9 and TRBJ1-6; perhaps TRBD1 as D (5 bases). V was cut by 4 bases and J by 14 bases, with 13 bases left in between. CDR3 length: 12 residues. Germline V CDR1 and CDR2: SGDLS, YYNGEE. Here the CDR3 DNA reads TGTGCCAGCAGCCGGGGAGGGACCACCCTCCACTTT. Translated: CASSRGGTTLHF. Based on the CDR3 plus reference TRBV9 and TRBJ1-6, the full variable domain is DSGVTQTPKHLITATGQRVTLRCSPRSGDLSVYWYQQSLDQGLQFLIQYYNGEERAKGNILERFSAQQFPDLHSELNLSSLELGDSALYFCASSRGGTTLHFGNGTRLTVT.

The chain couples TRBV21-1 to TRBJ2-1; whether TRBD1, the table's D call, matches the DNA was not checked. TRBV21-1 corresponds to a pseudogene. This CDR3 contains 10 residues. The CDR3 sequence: CASPHPEQFF. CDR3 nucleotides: TGTGCCAGCCCACACCCTGAGCAGTTCTTC.

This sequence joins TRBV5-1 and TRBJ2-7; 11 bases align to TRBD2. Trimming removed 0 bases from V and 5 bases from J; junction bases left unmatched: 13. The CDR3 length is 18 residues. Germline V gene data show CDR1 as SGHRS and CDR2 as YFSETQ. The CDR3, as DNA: TGCGCCAGCAGCTTGGATTTACGACTAGCGGGAATTTCCCACGAGCAGTACTTC. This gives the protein CASSLDLRLAGISHEQYF. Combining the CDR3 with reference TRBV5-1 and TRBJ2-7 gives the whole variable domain KAGVTQTPRYLIKTRGQQVTLSCSPISGHRSVSWYQQTPGQGLQFLFEYFSETQRNKGNFPGRFSGRQFSNSRSEMNVSTLELGDSALYLCASSLDLRLAGISHEQYFGPGTRLTVT.

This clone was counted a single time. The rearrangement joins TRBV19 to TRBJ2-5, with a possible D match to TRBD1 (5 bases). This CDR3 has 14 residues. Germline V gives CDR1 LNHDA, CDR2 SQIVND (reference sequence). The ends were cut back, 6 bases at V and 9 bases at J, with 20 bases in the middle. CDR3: CASSRQLVDGPQYF. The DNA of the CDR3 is TGTGCCAGTAGCCGACAGTTAGTCGATGGGCCCCAGTACTTC. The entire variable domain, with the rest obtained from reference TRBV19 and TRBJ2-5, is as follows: DGGITQSPKYLFRKEGQNVTLSCEQNLNHDAMYWYRQDPGQGLRLIYYSQIVNDFQKGDIAEGYSVSREKKESFPLTVTSAQKNPTAFYLCASSRQLVDGPQYFGPGTRLLVL.

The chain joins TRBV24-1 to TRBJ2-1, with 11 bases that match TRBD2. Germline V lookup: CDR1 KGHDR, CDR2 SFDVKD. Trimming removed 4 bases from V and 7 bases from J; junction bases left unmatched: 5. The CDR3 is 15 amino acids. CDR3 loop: CATSDLAGGKNEQFF. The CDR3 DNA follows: TGTGCCACCAGTGACCTAGCGGGAGGTAAAAATGAGCAGTTCTTC.

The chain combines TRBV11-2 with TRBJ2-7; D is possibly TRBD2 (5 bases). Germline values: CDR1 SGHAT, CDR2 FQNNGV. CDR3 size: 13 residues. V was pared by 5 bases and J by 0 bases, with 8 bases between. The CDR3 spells CASSVGSSYEQYF. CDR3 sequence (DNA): TGTGCCAGCAGCGTGGGGAGCTCCTACGAGCAGTACTTC.

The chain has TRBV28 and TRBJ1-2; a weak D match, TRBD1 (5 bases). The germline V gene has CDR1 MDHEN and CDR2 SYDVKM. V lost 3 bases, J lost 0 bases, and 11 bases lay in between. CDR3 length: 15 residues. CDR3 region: CASSFGGYSNYGYTF. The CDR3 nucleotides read TGTGCCAGCAGTTTTGGGGGGTACTCTAACTATGGCTACACCTTC.

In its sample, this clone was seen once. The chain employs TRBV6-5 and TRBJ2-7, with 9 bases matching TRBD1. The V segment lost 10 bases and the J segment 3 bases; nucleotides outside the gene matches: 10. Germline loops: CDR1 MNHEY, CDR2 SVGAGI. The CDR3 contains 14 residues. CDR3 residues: CATQLGDRDYEQYF. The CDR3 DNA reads TGTGCCACCCAGTTAGGGGACAGGGACTACGAGCAGTACTTC.

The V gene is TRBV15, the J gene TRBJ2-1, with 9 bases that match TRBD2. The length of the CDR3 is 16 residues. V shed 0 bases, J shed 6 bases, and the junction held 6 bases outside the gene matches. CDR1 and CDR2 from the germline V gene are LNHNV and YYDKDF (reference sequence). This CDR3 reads CATSREVGGGANEQFF. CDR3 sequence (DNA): TGTGCCACCAGCAGAGAAGTTGGCGGGGGGGCCAATGAGCAGTTCTTC.